This is a list of T cell receptor beta chains from one sample in a study of T cells in localized non-small cell lung cancer. Repertoires were generated with immunoSEQ multiplex PCR, while TCRdb's copy carries only in-frame clones and drops some. Among more than 45,000 clones, roughly 90% were seen once, and the ten largest hold 15% to 20%. Sequences were derived from peripheral blood, sampled before any cancer treatment. These receptors were collected from a male donor aged 60 or over with stage III squamous cell lung carcinoma. The CDR3 runs from the conserved cysteine through the conserved F or W. The D gene is left open where the match is weak. A row's size may be missing; if present it is once, few, many or a size class.

d_gene: .; v_gene: TRBV7-8; abundance: .; j_gene: TRBJ1-2; CDR3aa: CASSSAFDGYTF; CDR3nt: TGTGCCAGCAGCTCCGCGTTTGATGGCTACACCTTC
d_gene: .; v_gene: TRBV15; abundance: .; j_gene: TRBJ1-5; CDR3aa: CATSHTLEGQPQHF; CDR3nt: TGTGCCACCAGCCATACACTGGAGGGTCAGCCCCAGCATTTT
d_gene: TRBD1; v_gene: TRBV28; abundance: .; j_gene: TRBJ2-7; CDR3aa: CASTTGGIYEQYF; CDR3nt: TGTGCCAGCACAACAGGGGGCATCTACGAGCAGTACTTC
d_gene: .; v_gene: TRBV7-3; abundance: .; j_gene: TRBJ1-3; CDR3aa: CASSLAGAGNTIYF; CDR3nt: TGTGCCAGCAGCCTCGCAGGGGCCGGAAACACCATATATTTT
d_gene: .; v_gene: TRBV5-1; abundance: .; j_gene: TRBJ1-2; CDR3aa: CASSPEGGNGYTF; CDR3nt: TGCGCCAGCAGCCCGGAGGGGGGGAATGGCTACACCTTC
d_gene: .; v_gene: TRBV7-6; abundance: .; j_gene: TRBJ1-4; CDR3aa: CASSSNTATNEKLFF; CDR3nt: TGTGCCAGCAGCTCAAACACGGCAACTAATGAAAAACTGTTTTTT
d_gene: .; v_gene: TRBV28; abundance: .; j_gene: TRBJ2-3; CDR3aa: CASSFLSGTDTQYF; CDR3nt: TGTGCCAGCAGTTTCCTTAGCGGTACAGATACGCAGTATTTT
d_gene: .; v_gene: TRBV6-5; abundance: few; j_gene: TRBJ1-1; CDR3aa: CATLGVNTEAFF; CDR3nt: TGTGCCACTTTAGGCGTGAACACTGAAGCTTTCTTT
d_gene: .; v_gene: TRBV18; abundance: .; j_gene: TRBJ1-1; CDR3aa: CASSPPGRATEAFF; CDR3nt: TGTGCCAGCTCACCCCCAGGGCGCGCTACTGAAGCTTTCTTT
d_gene: .; v_gene: TRBV29-1; abundance: .; j_gene: TRBJ2-1; CDR3aa: CSVEGWGSYNEQFF; CDR3nt: TGCAGCGTTGAGGGGTGGGGCTCCTACAATGAGCAGTTCTTC
d_gene: .; v_gene: TRBV5-1; abundance: .; j_gene: TRBJ2-7; CDR3aa: CASSPRRGSGSYEQYF; CDR3nt: TGCGCCAGCAGCCCACGGCGGGGATCTGGATCCTACGAGCAGTACTTC
d_gene: .; v_gene: TRBV27; abundance: .; j_gene: TRBJ1-2; CDR3aa: CASSPKPGLDSYTF; CDR3nt: TGTGCCAGCAGTCCAAAACCAGGGTTGGATAGCTACACCTTC
d_gene: .; v_gene: TRBV19; abundance: once; j_gene: TRBJ2-7; CDR3aa: CASSIGAGDPTYEQYF; CDR3nt: TGTGCCAGTAGTATAGGGGCCGGGGATCCTACCTACGAGCAGTACTTC
d_gene: TRBD2; v_gene: TRBV6-5; abundance: .; j_gene: TRBJ2-2; CDR3aa: CASRLTSELFF; CDR3nt: TGTGCCAGCAGGCTGACTAGCGAGCTGTTTTTT
d_gene: TRBD1; v_gene: TRBV19; abundance: .; j_gene: TRBJ2-5; CDR3aa: CASSSGQGGETQYF; CDR3nt: TGTGCCAGTAGTTCGGGACAGGGCGGAGAGACCCAGTACTTC
d_gene: .; v_gene: TRBV4-1; abundance: few; j_gene: TRBJ1-4; CDR3aa: CASSGQINEKLFF; CDR3nt: TGCGCCAGCAGCGGACAGATAAATGAAAAACTGTTTTTT
d_gene: .; v_gene: TRBV7-9; abundance: .; j_gene: TRBJ1-3; CDR3aa: CASSLTSDFGNTIYF; CDR3nt: TGTGCCAGCAGCTTAACGTCAGATTTTGGAAACACCATATATTTT
d_gene: TRBD1; v_gene: TRBV28; abundance: .; j_gene: TRBJ2-6; CDR3aa: CASRRDRGPGANVLTF; CDR3nt: TGTGCCAGCAGACGGGACAGGGGGCCGGGGGCCAACGTCCTGACTTTC
d_gene: .; v_gene: TRBV25-1; abundance: once; j_gene: TRBJ2-7; CDR3aa: CASSGISYYEQYF; CDR3nt: TGTGCCAGCAGTGGTATTTCCTACTACGAGCAGTACTTC
d_gene: .; v_gene: TRBV5-1; abundance: few; j_gene: TRBJ1-6; CDR3aa: CASSLGGNSPLHF; CDR3nt: TGCGCCAGCAGTCTGGGGGGAAATTCACCCCTCCACTTT
d_gene: .; v_gene: TRBV11-3; abundance: .; j_gene: TRBJ2-7; CDR3aa: CASSLEGPSYEQYF; CDR3nt: TGTGCCAGCAGCTTAGAGGGCCCCTCCTACGAGCAGTACTTC
d_gene: .; v_gene: TRBV7-7; abundance: large; j_gene: TRBJ2-2; CDR3aa: CASSSGRELFF; CDR3nt: TGTGCCAGCAGCTCAGGGCGGGAGCTGTTTTTT
d_gene: TRBD1; v_gene: TRBV18; abundance: .; j_gene: TRBJ1-4; CDR3aa: CASSPPGQPNEKLFF; CDR3nt: TGTGCCAGCTCACCACCGGGACAGCCTAATGAAAAACTGTTTTTT
d_gene: TRBD1; v_gene: TRBV14; abundance: .; j_gene: TRBJ2-1; CDR3aa: CASSHVHRDRAYNEQFF; CDR3nt: TGTGCCAGCAGCCACGTACACCGGGACAGGGCCTACAATGAGCAGTTCTTC
d_gene: .; v_gene: TRBV28; abundance: once; j_gene: TRBJ2-3; CDR3aa: CASKKAEDTQYF; CDR3nt: TGTGCCAGCAAAAAAGCAGAAGATACGCAGTATTTT
d_gene: TRBD1; v_gene: TRBV6-6; abundance: .; j_gene: TRBJ2-5; CDR3aa: CASRSGQGHGETQYF; CDR3nt: TGTGCCAGCAGGTCGGGACAGGGACATGGAGAGACCCAGTACTTC
d_gene: TRBD1; v_gene: TRBV18; abundance: .; j_gene: TRBJ1-2; CDR3aa: CASSPPGTGNYGYTF; CDR3nt: TGTGCCAGCTCACCACCGGGGACAGGGAACTATGGCTACACCTTC
d_gene: .; v_gene: TRBV7-6; abundance: .; j_gene: TRBJ2-5; CDR3aa: CASSRGEGRAETQYF; CDR3nt: TGTGCCAGCAGCCGTGGAGAGGGTAGGGCAGAGACCCAGTACTTC
d_gene: TRBD2; v_gene: TRBV23-1; abundance: .; j_gene: TRBJ2-3; CDR3aa: CASSQPSTSGRSEKAQYF; CDR3nt: TGCGCCAGCAGTCAACCTTCCACTAGCGGGAGGTCAGAAAAGGCGCAGTATTTT
d_gene: TRBD1; v_gene: TRBV11-2; abundance: few; j_gene: TRBJ1-2; CDR3aa: CASSLFGTGGHGYTF; CDR3nt: TGTGCCAGCAGCTTATTCGGGACAGGGGGCCATGGCTACACCTTC
d_gene: .; v_gene: TRBV7-7; abundance: .; j_gene: TRBJ1-1; CDR3aa: CASSLIQGSATEAFF; CDR3nt: TGTGCCAGCAGCTTGATCCAGGGGTCGGCCACTGAAGCTTTCTTT